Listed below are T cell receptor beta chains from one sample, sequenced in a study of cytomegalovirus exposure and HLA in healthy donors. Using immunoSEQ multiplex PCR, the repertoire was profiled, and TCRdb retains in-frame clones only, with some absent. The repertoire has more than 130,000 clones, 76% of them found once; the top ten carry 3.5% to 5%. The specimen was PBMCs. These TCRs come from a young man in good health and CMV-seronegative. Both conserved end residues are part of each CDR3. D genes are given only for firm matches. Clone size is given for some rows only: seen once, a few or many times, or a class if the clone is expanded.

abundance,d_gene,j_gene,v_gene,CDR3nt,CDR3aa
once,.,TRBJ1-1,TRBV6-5,TGTGCCAGCAGCCTGACAGGTATCAACACTGAAGCTTTCTTT,CASSLTGINTEAFF
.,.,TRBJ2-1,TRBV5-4,TGTGCCAGCAGCTTTTGGGCAGACAATGAGCAGTTCTTC,CASSFWADNEQFF
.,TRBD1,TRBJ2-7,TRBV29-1,TGCAGCGTTCAGAAGACAGGGGGCTACGAGCAGTACTTC,CSVQKTGGYEQYF
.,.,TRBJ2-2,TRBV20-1,TGCAGTGCTAGAGGTGTAGGGGAGCTGTTTTTT,CSARGVGELFF
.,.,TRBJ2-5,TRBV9,TGTGCCAGCAGCGAAGACGGGAGTGGGAGAGAGACCCAGTACTTC,CASSEDGSGRETQYF
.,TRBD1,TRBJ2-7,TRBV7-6,TGTGCCAGCAGCTTCACAGGGGGCTACGAGCAGTACTTC,CASSFTGGYEQYF
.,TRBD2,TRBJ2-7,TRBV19,TGTGCCAGTGGGTCAGGCGGGAGGAACGAGCAGTACTTC,CASGSGGRNEQYF
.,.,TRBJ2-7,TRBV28,TGTGCCAGCAGTTTATCAGGGGCGGTCGAGCAGTACTTC,CASSLSGAVEQYF
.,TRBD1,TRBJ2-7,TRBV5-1,TGCGCCAGCAGCGGACAGGGGGACGAGCAGTACTTC,CASSGQGDEQYF
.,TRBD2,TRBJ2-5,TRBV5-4,TGTGCCAGCAGCTTGGGAACTAGCGGCCGGGGAGAGACCCAGTACTTC,CASSLGTSGRGETQYF
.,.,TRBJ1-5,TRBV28,TGTGCCAGCAGTTTAGCATCTGGAGTTGATCAGCCCCAGCATTTT,CASSLASGVDQPQHF
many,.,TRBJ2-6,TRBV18,TGTGCCAGCTCACCACGGCCTTCTGGGGCCAACGTCCTGACTTTC,CASSPRPSGANVLTF
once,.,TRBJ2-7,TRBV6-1,TGTGCCAGCAATGCCCCAACTAGCTTCCCCTACGAGCAGTACTTC,CASNAPTSFPYEQYF
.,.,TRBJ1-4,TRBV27,TGTGCCAGCAGTTTCGAGGTCCCCGCAACTAATGAAAAACTGTTTTTT,CASSFEVPATNEKLFF
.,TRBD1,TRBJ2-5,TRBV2,TGTGCCAGCTCTAACGCGGGACAGGGGCAAGAGACCCAGTACTTC,CASSNAGQGQETQYF
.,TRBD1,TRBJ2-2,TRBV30,TGTGCCTGGAGAGAATGGACAGGGCGGACCGGGGAGCTGTTTTTT,CAWREWTGRTGELFF
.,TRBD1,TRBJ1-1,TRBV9,TGTGCCAGCAGCGCCCGAGGGACAGCGAACACTGAAGCTTTCTTT,CASSARGTANTEAFF
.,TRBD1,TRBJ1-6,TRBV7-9,TGTGCCAGCAGCTCAGTACAGGGGTATAATTCACCCCTCCACTTT,CASSSVQGYNSPLHF
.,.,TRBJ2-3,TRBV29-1,TGCAGCGTTGGGTGGGAGAGGGCAGATACGCAGTATTTT,CSVGWERADTQYF
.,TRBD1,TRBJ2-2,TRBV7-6,TGTGCCAGCAGCCAAGCCAGACAGGGGGAGTACACCGGGGAGCTGTTTTTT,CASSQARQGEYTGELFF
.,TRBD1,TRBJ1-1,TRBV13,TGTGCCAGCAGCTTGGGGGACAGAGAGAACACTGAAGCTTTCTTT,CASSLGDRENTEAFF
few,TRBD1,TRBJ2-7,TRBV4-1,TGCGCCAGCAGCCAAGGACAGGGTTTTAACTACGAGCAGTACTTC,CASSQGQGFNYEQYF
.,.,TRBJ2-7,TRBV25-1,TGTGCCCAGCGGGCAGGGGGTGTCGACGAGCAGTACTTC,CAQRAGGVDEQYF
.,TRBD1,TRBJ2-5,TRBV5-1,TGCGCCAGCAGCTTTGGGACAGCGCAAGAGACCCAGTACTTC,CASSFGTAQETQYF
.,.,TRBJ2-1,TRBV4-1,TGCGCCAGCAGCCAAGATAGAGACTACAATGAGCAGTTCTTC,CASSQDRDYNEQFF
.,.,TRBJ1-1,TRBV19,TGTGCCAGTAGTACCTCACAGGGAAGCACTGAAGCTTTCTTT,CASSTSQGSTEAFF
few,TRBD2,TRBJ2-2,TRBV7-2,TGTGCCAGCAGCCGCGGGAGGCCGGAGGCGCTGTTTTTT,CASSRGRPEALFF
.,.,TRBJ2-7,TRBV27,TGTGCCAGCAAGGGGCTCCTCTCCTACGAGCAGTACTTC,CASKGLLSYEQYF
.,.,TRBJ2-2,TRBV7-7,TGTGCCAGCAGCTACAGGGATTCCGGGGAGCTGTTTTTT,CASSYRDSGELFF
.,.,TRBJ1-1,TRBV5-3,TGTGCCAGAAGCTTCAGGATGAACACTGAAGCTTTCTTT,CARSFRMNTEAFF
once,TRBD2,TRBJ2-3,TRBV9,TGTGCCAGCAGCGTCAGGGCGGGAGACACAGATACGCAGTATTTT,CASSVRAGDTDTQYF
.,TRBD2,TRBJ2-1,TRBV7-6,TGTGCCAGCAGCCCTCTAGCGGGCGACTACAATGAGCAGTTCTTC,CASSPLAGDYNEQFF
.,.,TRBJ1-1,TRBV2,TGTGCCAGCGGAGAGGACAGAGGGCACGCTGAAGCTTTCTTT,CASGEDRGHAEAFF
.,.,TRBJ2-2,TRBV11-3,TGTGCCAGCAGCTTATTCCTCGTTGCGGTCGCCGGGGAGCTGTTTTTT,CASSLFLVAVAGELFF
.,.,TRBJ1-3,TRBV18,TGTGCCAGCTCACCAGCGCTGAGCGCGCCTGGAAACACCATATATTTT,CASSPALSAPGNTIYF
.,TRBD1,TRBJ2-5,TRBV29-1,TGCAGCGTTAGACAGGGCCAAGAGACCCAGTACTTC,CSVRQGQETQYF